What follows are 21 T cell receptor beta chains derived from one specimen sequenced in a study of molecular identifiers for immune sequencing clone quantification. A single record per CDR3 protein comes from TCRdb applying MiXCR to the PCR reads. The repertoire holds 490,000 or so distinct CDR3 sequences, with 20% to 25% as singletons. The specimen sequenced was naive CD8+ T cells from blood, with Jurkat cell RNA spiked in. Subset described: FACS-sorted CD8+CD4-CCR7+CD45RA+ naive T cells. The source is a human donor in good health. Some libraries in this study had Jurkat cell RNA spiked in.

The CDR3 here is CASNPRDRGDVDTEAFF. The CDR3 DNA reads TGTGCCAGTAACCCCCGGGACAGGGGAGATGTGGACACTGAAGCTTTCTTT. J is TRBJ1-1 and V is TRBV19; 10 nucleotides align to TRBD1. The CDR3 contains 17 residues. The germline V gene encodes CDR1 LNHDA and CDR2 SQIVND (reference sequence). V gave up 7 bases and J gave up 3 bases; unmatched junction bases: 14.

This clonotype was detected many times. The chain is built from TRBV7-9 and TRBJ1-5, with D unclear. From germline, CDR1 is SEHNR and CDR2 FQNEAQ (reference sequence). Trimming removed 4 bases from V and 4 bases from J, with 8 bases in between. The CDR3 length is 13 residues. As DNA, the CDR3 is TGTGCCAGCAGCTCGCCCCCTAATCAGCCCCAGCATTTT. It codes for CASSSPPNQPQHF.

Comments on this clonotype: One base away lies a much larger clone, so this may be a sequencing read error. The V and J genes are TRBV20-1 and TRBJ2-3; 8 nucleotides agree with TRBD1. Germline V CDR1 and CDR2: DFQATT, SNEGSKA (reference sequence). CDR3 length: 17 residues. The CDR3 spells CSARDLDRVRSTDMQYF. CDR3 nucleotide sequence: TGCAGTGCTAGAGACCTGGACAGGGTACGAAGCACAGATATGCAGTATTTT.

This clonotype appeared many times. The V and J genes are TRBV11-2 and TRBJ2-1, with 10 bases that match TRBD1. Per the germline V gene, CDR1 is SGHAT and CDR2 is FQNNGV. V was clipped by 4 bases and J by 6 bases; unmatched bases: 6. The CDR3 runs 15 residues. This CDR3 reads CASSSTGQGGNEQFF. CDR3 nucleotide sequence: TGTGCCAGCAGCTCAACCGGACAGGGGGGCAATGAGCAGTTCTTC.

Remarks on this clonotype: Given a much more abundant clone one base away, this may be a read error. The genes are TRBV5-1 and TRBJ2-7; 7 bases align to TRBD1. The CDR3 extends over 13 amino acids. Germline V gene sequence: CDR1 SGHRS, CDR2 YFSETQ. As DNA, the CDR3 is TGCGCCTGCAGCTTGGGGACAGCCGTTGAGCAGTACTTC. This codes for CACSLGTAVEQYF.

As concerns this clonotype: A much larger clone sits a single nucleotide away, making a read error possible. Because it lacks the conserved phenylalanine or tryptophan at the end, this CDR3 is likely a read error. CDR3: CSASGPSYGTDTQYY. The CDR3 coding sequence is TGCAGTGCTAGTGGTCCCTCCTACGGCACAGATACGCAGTATTAT. This rearrangement joins TRBV20-1 to TRBJ2-3; D remains unclear. The V gene's germline CDR1 is DFQATT and CDR2 SNEGSKA (reference sequence). V was shortened by 3 bases and J by 1 base, with 14 bases between the two germline ends. The CDR3 is 15 residues long.

This clonotype was found many times. This rearrangement joins TRBV7-6 to TRBJ1-1; no clear D. The CDR3 runs 13 residues. The germline V gene encodes CDR1 SGHVS and CDR2 FNYEAQ. V gave up 2 bases and J gave up 5 bases, with 9 bases separating them. The CDR3 here is CASSLNEMTEAFF. In nucleotides, the CDR3 is TGTGCCAGCAGCTTAAACGAGATGACTGAAGCTTTCTTT.

This clonotype was counted many times. The V and J genes are TRBV28 and TRBJ1-1; D is perhaps TRBD1 (6 bases). This CDR3 comprises 13 residues. Germline V gene lookup returns CDR1 MDHEN and CDR2 SYDVKM. Between the trimmed V and J ends, which lost 10 bases and 4 bases, there was a span of 16 bases. Here the CDR3 DNA reads TGTGCCACCGTGCGGGGGCTGATCACTGAAGCTTTCTTT. Amino acid sequence: CATVRGLITEAFF.

In DNA, the CDR3 is TGTGCCAGCAGCTTCCAGCAAGACTATGGCTACACCTTC. Amino acids: CASSFQQDYGYTF. This chain joins TRBV5-6 and TRBJ1-2; D uncertain. Trimming pared 2 bases from V and 3 bases from J, leaving 8 bases between. The germline V gene has CDR1 SGHDT and CDR2 YYEEEE. This CDR3 has 13 residues.

This clonotype appeared many times. This rearrangement joins TRBV30 to TRBJ1-5; tentative D call: TRBD1 (5 bases). V lost 3 bases and J 4 bases, leaving 10 bases between the germline ends. The CDR3 spans 13 residues. Germline V gene sequence: CDR1 GTSNPN, CDR2 SVGIG (reference sequence). In nucleotides, the CDR3 is TGTGCCTGGAGGGGGCCAGGGAATCAGCCCCAGCATTTT. It yields the protein CAWRGPGNQPQHF.

This chain uses TRBV6-5 with TRBJ1-1, with 10 bases that match TRBD1. With 3 bases clipped from V and 5 bases from J, the junction kept 3 bases outside the gene matches. Germline V lookup: CDR1 MNHEY, CDR2 SVGAGI. This CDR3 is 14 amino acids long. CDR3 sequence: CASSYWTGGTEAFF. CDR3 nucleotides: TGTGCCAGCAGTTATTGGACAGGGGGGACTGAAGCTTTCTTT.

This clonotype was seen repeatedly, ten times or more. The CDR3 region is CSVSTPVGSDYF. The CDR3 nucleotides read TGCAGCGTTAGCACCCCCGTCGGGTCAGACTACTTC. This chain uses TRBV29-1 with TRBJ2-7; no clear D gene. Per the germline V gene, CDR1 is SQVTM and CDR2 is ANQGSEA. Trimming took off 5 bases at V and 13 bases at J, with 21 bases between the two ends. The CDR3 covers 12 residues.

This clonotype was observed many times. This chain connects TRBV20-1 to TRBJ1-1, with a weak D call TRBD1 (5 bases). The CDR3 runs 17 residues. Germline V gives CDR1 DFQATT, CDR2 SNEGSKA (reference sequence). The ends were cut back, 2 bases at V and 3 bases at J, with 22 bases in the middle. The CDR3 nucleotides read TGCAGTGCTAGACCCCACCCAGCGGGGGGGAAGGACACTGAAGCTTTCTTT. It translates to CSARPHPAGGKDTEAFF.

This clonotype was counted at least ten times. The gene calls are TRBV30 and TRBJ1-1, with TRBD1 as a possible D gene (5 bases). The CDR3 length is 13 residues. V lost 8 bases, J lost 11 bases, and 24 bases lay in between. The germline V gene encodes CDR1 GTSNPN and CDR2 SVGIG (reference sequence). The CDR3 DNA follows: TGTGCCAGCCAAACCGGGACCAGGTTCGAGGCTTTCTTT. This codes for CASQTGTRFEAFF.

This clonotype was found many times. The rearrangement joins TRBV9 to TRBJ2-5; D unclear. V lost 0 bases and J lost 6, with 9 bases in between. In germline, CDR1 is SGDLS, CDR2 YYNGEE. There are 13 residues in the CDR3. CDR3 in amino acids: CASSVDSVKTQYF. The CDR3 DNA reads TGTGCCAGCAGCGTAGATTCCGTGAAGACCCAGTACTTC.

Regarding this clonotype: A read error may be the cause here, since a much bigger clone is one base away. V is TRBV28 and J is TRBJ1-2, with D unclear. There are 14 residues in the CDR3. CDR1 and CDR2 from the germline V gene are MDHEN and SYDVKM. The CDR3 loop reads CTSSPPSANYGYTF. The CDR3 bases are TGTACCAGCAGTCCCCCGTCCGCTAACTATGGCTACACCTTC.

This clonotype was detected ten times or more. The chain combines TRBV19 with TRBJ2-3; D is undetermined. Per germline, CDR1 LNHDA and CDR2 SQIVND (reference sequence). Deletions cut 3 bases from V and 1 base from J, with 11 bases between. The CDR3 is 15 amino acids. DNA for the CDR3: TGTGCCAGTAGTATTTGGGGTTCGGGCACAGATACGCAGTATTTT. This gives the protein CASSIWGSGTDTQYF.

V and J are TRBV4-1 and TRBJ2-1, with 8 nucleotides matching TRBD2. The J segment lost 3 bases and the V segment lost 2 bases, leaving 6 bases of the junction unmatched. This CDR3 contains 16 residues. Germline-derived CDR1 and CDR2 are MGHRA and YSYEKL. The DNA for the CDR3 is TGCGCCAGCAGCCAAAATGAGCGGGAGAGCTACAATGAGCAGTTCTTC. It encodes CASSQNERESYNEQFF.

This clonotype was seen a handful of times. The CDR3 is CASSFWGENQPQHF. The CDR3 DNA reads as TGTGCCAGCAGCTTTTGGGGGGAGAATCAGCCCCAGCATTTT. The chain couples TRBV5-8 to TRBJ1-5; a possible D gene is TRBD1 (5 bases). CDR3 length: 14 residues. V was pared by 2 bases and J by 4 bases, with 10 bases between. Germline CDR1 SGHTS, CDR2 YDEGEE.

A note on this clonotype: A much larger clone is a single base away; this may be a read error. The V and J genes are TRBV4-1 and TRBJ2-1, with TRBD1 matching 8 bases. CDR1 and CDR2 (germline): MGHRA, YSYEKL. The CDR3 runs 14 residues. CDR3: CASSQTDRGNEQSF. Here the CDR3 DNA reads TGCGCCAGCAGCCAGACTGACAGGGGCAATGAGCAGTCCTTC.

J is TRBJ2-1 and V is TRBV20-1, with D hard to call. V was shortened by 4 bases and J by 0 bases, with 10 bases between the two germline ends. Germline V gives CDR1 DFQATT, CDR2 SNEGSKA (reference sequence). The CDR3 is made up of 14 amino acids. The CDR3 nucleotides read TGCAGTGCTACGAGCAGCCCCTCCTACAATGAGCAGTTCTTC. Protein: CSATSSPSYNEQFF.